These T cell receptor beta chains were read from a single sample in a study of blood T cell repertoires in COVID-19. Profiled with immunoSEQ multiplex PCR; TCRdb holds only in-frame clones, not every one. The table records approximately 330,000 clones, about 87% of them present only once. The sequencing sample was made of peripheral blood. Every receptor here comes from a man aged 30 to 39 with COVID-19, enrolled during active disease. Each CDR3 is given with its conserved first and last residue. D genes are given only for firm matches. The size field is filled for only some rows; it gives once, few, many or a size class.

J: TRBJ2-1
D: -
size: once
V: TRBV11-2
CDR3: CASSLRGWDEQFF
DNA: TGTGCCAGCAGCTTACGAGGGTGGGATGAGCAGTTCTTC

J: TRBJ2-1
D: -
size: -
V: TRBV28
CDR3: CASSPGRSYNEQFF
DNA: TGTGCCAGCTCACCGGGTCGGTCCTACAATGAGCAGTTCTTC

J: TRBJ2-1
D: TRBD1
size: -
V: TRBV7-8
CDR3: CASSWTGSSQKINNEQFF
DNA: TGTGCCAGCAGCTGGACAGGGTCAAGCCAGAAAATCAACAATGAGCAGTTCTTC

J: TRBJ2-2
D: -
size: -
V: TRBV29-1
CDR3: CSVLGTGELFF
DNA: TGCAGCGTCCTAGGAACCGGGGAGCTGTTTTTT

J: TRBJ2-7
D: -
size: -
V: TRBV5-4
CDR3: CASSPTPVSGEQYF
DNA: TGTGCCAGCAGCCCCACCCCGGTTAGCGGCGAGCAGTACTTC

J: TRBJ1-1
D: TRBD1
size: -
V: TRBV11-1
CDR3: CASSPRQGNTEAFF
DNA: TGTGCCAGCAGTCCCCGACAGGGTAACACTGAAGCTTTCTTT

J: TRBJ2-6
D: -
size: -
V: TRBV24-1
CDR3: CATSDPDNPEGANVLTF
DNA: TGTGCCACCAGTGATCCGGACAACCCCGAGGGGGCCAACGTCCTGACTTTC

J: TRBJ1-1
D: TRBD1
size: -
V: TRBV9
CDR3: CASSVRDRNTEAFF
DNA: TGTGCCAGCAGCGTCCGGGACAGGAACACTGAAGCTTTCTTT

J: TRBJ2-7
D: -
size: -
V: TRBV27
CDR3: CASSTPQGGANEQYF
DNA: TGTGCCAGCAGTACCCCTCAGGGGGGCGCAAATGAGCAGTACTTC

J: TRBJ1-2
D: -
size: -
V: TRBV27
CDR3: CASSLLLGASYGYTF
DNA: TGTGCCAGCAGTTTATTACTGGGGGCCAGCTATGGCTACACCTTC